The rows below give T cell receptor beta chains drawn from one sample of a study of cytomegalovirus exposure and HLA in healthy donors. The method was immunoSEQ multiplex PCR; TCRdb's version includes in-frame clones alone and lacks a portion of them. The sample lists 120,000 or so clones, 74% occurring once. Sequenced input: PBMCs. The receptors were gathered from a man aged 35 to 55 in good health and CMV-seropositive. Both conserved end residues are part of each CDR3. The order of the fields is D gene, clone size, J gene, V gene, CDR3 protein, CDR3 DNA. D genes are given only for firm matches. The size of a clone is reported for some rows only, either as once, few or many, or as a class for expanded clones.

>TRBD2|-|TRBJ2-7|TRBV5-8
CASSPGGRNPYEQYF
TGTGCCAGCTCCCCCGGCGGGAGAAACCCCTACGAGCAGTACTTC
>-|few|TRBJ2-3|TRBV6-4
CASSDSGSTDTQYF
TGTGCCAGCAGTGACTCTGGCAGTACAGATACGCAGTATTTT
>-|-|TRBJ1-3|TRBV2
CAKTSPLRSGNTIYF
TGTGCCAAAACCAGCCCGTTGAGGTCTGGAAACACCATATATTTT
>TRBD2|few|TRBJ2-1|TRBV29-1
CSVGREGRNNEQFF
TGCAGCGTTGGTCGGGAGGGCCGCAACAATGAGCAGTTCTTC
>-|-|TRBJ2-7|TRBV5-1
CASSLGQGSYEQYF
TGCGCCAGCAGCTTGGGGCAGGGGTCCTACGAGCAGTACTTC
>TRBD1|-|TRBJ2-3|TRBV30
CAWSGKGQGTDTQYF
TGTGCCTGGAGTGGTAAGGGACAGGGCACAGATACGCAGTATTTT
>-|-|TRBJ1-1|TRBV5-8
CASSLGIATHFEAFF
TGTGCCAGCAGCTTGGGGATCGCGACACACTTTGAAGCTTTCTTT
>-|few|TRBJ2-1|TRBV7-8
CASSPGYNEQFF
TGTGCCAGCAGCCCGGGCTACAATGAGCAGTTCTTC
>TRBD1|few|TRBJ2-5|TRBV19
CASSQGAKTQYF
TGTGCCAGTAGTCAGGGGGCGAAGACCCAGTACTTC
>TRBD2|-|TRBJ2-1|TRBV5-1
CASSLESGGHNEQFF
TGCGCCAGCAGCTTGGAGAGCGGGGGCCACAATGAGCAGTTCTTC
>TRBD2|-|TRBJ2-1|TRBV11-2
CASSPYRLAGTPAYNEQFF
TGTGCCAGCAGCCCATATCGACTAGCGGGGACCCCGGCTTACAATGAGCAGTTCTTC
>-|few|TRBJ1-5|TRBV7-2
CASSPRETGQNQPQHF
TGTGCCAGCAGCCCCCGGGAAACAGGGCAAAATCAGCCCCAGCATTTT
>-|-|TRBJ2-5|TRBV28
CASSPRSGSLETQYF
TGTGCCAGCAGTCCTCGGTCAGGGTCCCTAGAGACCCAGTACTTC
>-|few|TRBJ1-5|TRBV27
CASRGGTSNQPQHF
TGTGCCAGTAGAGGGGGTACGAGCAATCAGCCCCAGCATTTT
>-|-|TRBJ2-1|TRBV6-5
CASSYGGHEQFF
TGTGCCAGCAGTTACGGTGGCCATGAGCAGTTCTTC
>TRBD2|-|TRBJ2-1|TRBV28
CASSVGGLAGVDEQFF
TGTGCCAGCAGCGTGGGGGGACTAGCGGGAGTGGATGAGCAGTTCTTC
>-|-|TRBJ2-7|TRBV2
CAIPIETGEQYF
TGTGCCATCCCGATTGAAACGGGCGAGCAGTACTTC
>-|-|TRBJ1-5|TRBV5-6
CASSLDRLNQPQHF
TGTGCCAGCAGCTTGGACAGGTTGAATCAGCCCCAGCATTTT
>-|-|TRBJ1-1|TRBV5-1
CASSLDAVSDTEAFF
TGCGCCAGCAGCTTGGATGCAGTCTCTGATACTGAAGCTTTCTTT
>-|many|TRBJ2-3|TRBV11-2
CASRDSREDTQYF
TGTGCCAGCAGGGATAGTCGGGAAGATACGCAGTATTTT
>-|few|TRBJ2-7|TRBV7-6
CASSLRGVTYEQYF
TGTGCCAGCAGCTTACGGGGAGTCACCTACGAGCAGTACTTC
>TRBD1|-|TRBJ2-7|TRBV28
CASSPDRTSYEQYF
TGTGCCAGCAGTCCGGACAGGACCTCCTACGAGCAGTACTTC
>-|-|TRBJ2-3|TRBV6-1
CASCSPGVSTDTQYF
TGTGCCTCCTGTTCCCCCGGGGTCAGCACAGATACGCAGTATTTT